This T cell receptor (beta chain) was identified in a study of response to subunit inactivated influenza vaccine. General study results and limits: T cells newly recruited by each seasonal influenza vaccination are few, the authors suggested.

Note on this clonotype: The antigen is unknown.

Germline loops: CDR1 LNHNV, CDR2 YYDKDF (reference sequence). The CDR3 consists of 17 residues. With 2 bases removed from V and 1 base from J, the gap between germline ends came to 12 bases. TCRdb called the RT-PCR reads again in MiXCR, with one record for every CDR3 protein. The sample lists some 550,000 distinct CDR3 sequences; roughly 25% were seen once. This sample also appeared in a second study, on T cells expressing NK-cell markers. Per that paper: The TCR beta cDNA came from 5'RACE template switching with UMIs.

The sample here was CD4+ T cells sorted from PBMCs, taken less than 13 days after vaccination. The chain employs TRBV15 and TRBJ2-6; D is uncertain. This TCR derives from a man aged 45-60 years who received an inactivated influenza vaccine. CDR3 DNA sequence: TGTGCCACCAGCAGACCAAAGGGTGGTTCTGGGGCCAACGTCCTGACTTTC. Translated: CATSRPKGGSGANVLTF.